Below are 18 T cell receptor beta chains sequenced from a single sample in a study of blood T cell repertoires in COVID-19. Profiling relied on immunoSEQ multiplex PCR, and the TCRdb table lists in-frame clones only, not all of them. The table shows around 200,000 clones, with roughly 86% occurring only once. Sequencing used peripheral blood. The receptors were sampled from a man between 18 and 35 years old with active or convalescent COVID-19.

The count of this clone is one. The chain is built from TRBV30 and TRBJ1-3; tentative D call: TRBD1 (5 bases). The CDR3 is made up of 14 amino acids. Looked up from germline, CDR1 is GTSNPN and CDR2 is SVGIG (reference sequence). Trimming took off 1 base at V and 4 bases at J, with 11 bases between the two ends. Here the CDR3 DNA reads TGTGCCTGGAGTGGCAGGGTCTCAGGAAACACCATATATTTT. As protein: CAWSGRVSGNTIYF.

V usage is TRBV5-1 and J usage is TRBJ1-6; D is possibly TRBD1 (6 bases). The germline V gene has CDR1 SGHRS and CDR2 YFSETQ. Trimming took 3 bases from V and 6 from J, leaving 10 bases between them. This CDR3 region has 14 residues. The DNA of the CDR3 is TGCGCCAGCAGCTCCCCGGACAGTAATTCACCCCTCCACTTT. Protein sequence: CASSSPDSNSPLHF.

J is TRBJ2-1 and V is TRBV6-5; TRBD2 agrees at 9 bases. CDR3 length equals 12 residues. V dropped 5 bases and J dropped 13; count of bases not matched to a gene: 6. Germline CDR1 is MNHEY and CDR2 is SVGAGI. CDR3 in DNA: TGTGCCAGCAGTCCCGGTAGCGGGGGACAGTTCTTC. This translates into CASSPGSGGQFF.

The chain has TRBV5-1 and TRBJ1-3; perhaps TRBD1 as D (6 bases). V was trimmed by 0 bases and J by 2 bases, leaving 9 bases between them. The germline V gene encodes CDR1 SGHRS and CDR2 YFSETQ. The length of the CDR3 is 15 residues. CDR3 nucleotides: TGCGCCAGCAGCTTGGGGGACACGGCTGGAAACACCATATATTTT. Translation gives CASSLGDTAGNTIYF.

This rearrangement joins TRBV7-3 to TRBJ1-6, with 7 bases aligning to TRBD1. The CDR3 covers 14 residues. Germline values: CDR1 SGHTA, CDR2 FQGTGA. Trimming took 0 bases from V and 9 from J; bases not matched to a gene: 2. The CDR3 DNA reads as TGTGCCAGCAGCTTAACAGGGGGCCGTTCACCCCTCCACTTT. This encodes CASSLTGGRSPLHF. The full variable domain, completed using reference TRBV7-3 and TRBJ1-6, is GAGVSQTPSNKVTEKGKYVELRCDPISGHTALYWYRQSLGQGPEFLIYFQGTGAADDSGLPNDRFFAVRPEGSVSTLKIQRTERGDSAVYLCASSLTGGRSPLHFGNGTRLTVT.

This chain connects TRBV4-1 to TRBJ2-7; 8 bases line up with TRBD1. V lost 4 bases and J lost 1; bases outside the gene matches: 6. The V gene's germline CDR1 is MGHRA and CDR2 YSYEKL. The CDR3 is 15 amino acids. CDR3 coding DNA: TGCGCCAGCAGCCCAGTGACAGGGGAATCCTACGAGCAGTACTTC. It translates to CASSPVTGESYEQYF.

This clone was detected once. The rearrangement uses TRBV6-2 or TRBV6-3 and TRBJ2-5, with D maybe TRBD1 (5 bases). The CDR3 length is 14 residues. Germline assignment: CDR1 MNHEY and CDR2 SVGEGT. The germline V and J ends were trimmed by 0 bases and 4 bases, with 9 bases remaining between them. The CDR3 DNA sequence: TGTGCCAGCAGTTACTCGTGGGGCCGAGAGACCCAGTACTTC. Translation gives CASSYSWGRETQYF.

V is TRBV3-1 (or the pseudogene TRBV3-2) and J is TRBJ2-3, with a possible D match to TRBD2 (6 bases). The length of the CDR3 is 15 residues. From germline, CDR1 is LGHDT and CDR2 YNNKEL (reference sequence). The V and J ends lost 1 base and 2 bases respectively, with 10 bases between them. The CDR3 region is CASSQGRTTTDTQYF. The CDR3 DNA reads as TGTGCCAGCAGCCAAGGAAGGACTACCACAGATACGCAGTATTTT.

This chain connects TRBV7-2 to TRBJ2-2; TRBD2 is a possible D gene (5 bases). V was pared by 1 base and J by 5 bases, with 11 bases between. There are 15 residues in the CDR3. CDR1 and CDR2 from the germline V gene are SGHTA and FQGNSA. CDR3 bases: TGTGCCAGCAGCTTAGATGTAAGGAGGACCGGGGAGCTGTTTTTT. The encoded protein is CASSLDVRRTGELFF.

J is TRBJ2-7 and V is TRBV5-1, with D perhaps matching TRBD1 (6 bases). This CDR3 comprises 15 residues. Trimming cost V 4 bases and J 3 bases, with 17 bases left between them. Germline values: CDR1 SGHRS, CDR2 YFSETQ. Written as DNA, the CDR3 is TGCGCCAGCAGCCTTGGTCCAGGGGCATTCTACGAGCAGTACTTC. Translation: CASSLGPGAFYEQYF.

V gene TRBV7-2 combines with J gene TRBJ1-2; possible D gene TRBD1, 5 bases. In germline, CDR1 is SGHTA, CDR2 FQGNSA. The length of the CDR3 is 13 residues. Trimming removed 4 bases at V and 8 bases at J, with 14 bases between. In DNA form, the CDR3 reads TGTGCCAGCAGCTATACAGGTTATATGGGCTACACCTTC. This encodes CASSYTGYMGYTF.

The chain combines TRBV28 with TRBJ2-7, with 7 nucleotides matching TRBD2. With V trimmed by 3 bases and J by 0 bases, 5 bases remained unmatched. Germline V gene lookup returns CDR1 MDHEN and CDR2 SYDVKM. The CDR3 extends over 15 amino acids. The CDR3 loop reads CASSFLGRSSYEQYF. DNA for the CDR3: TGTGCCAGCAGTTTTCTCGGGAGGAGCTCCTACGAGCAGTACTTC.

With regard to this clone: The sample has other DNA sequences that encode this CDR3 too. The J gene is TRBJ2-3, the V gene TRBV7-3; 8 bases line up with TRBD1. Per the germline V gene, CDR1 is SGHTA and CDR2 is FQGTGA. The CDR3 is 14 residues long. Trimming took 5 bases from V and 4 from J; bases not matched to a gene: 5. The CDR3 loop is CASSPAGGADTQYF. The CDR3 region has the DNA TGTGCCAGCAGCCCCGCAGGGGGCGCAGATACGCAGTATTTT.

The chain is built from TRBV7-2 and TRBJ1-1, with a tentative D call TRBD1 (6 bases). This CDR3 is built from 15 residues. Trimming removed 1 base from V and 0 bases from J, with 9 bases in between. Germline V lookup: CDR1 SGHTA, CDR2 FQGNSA. CDR3 in amino acids: CASSLGSGVNTEAFF. CDR3 DNA: TGTGCCAGCAGCTTAGGGTCAGGGGTGAACACTGAAGCTTTCTTT.

The gene calls are TRBV19 and TRBJ1-5, with 7 bases matching TRBD1. The germline V gene has CDR1 LNHDA and CDR2 SQIVND (reference sequence). Trimming cost V 7 bases and J 1 base; bases outside gene matches: 7. CDR3 length: 15 amino acids. The CDR3 is CASKFQQGSNQPQHF. In DNA form, the CDR3 reads TGTGCCAGTAAATTTCAACAGGGGAGCAATCAGCCCCAGCATTTT.

This rearrangement joins TRBV24-1 to TRBJ1-2; D call uncertain. The CDR3 loop spans 13 amino acids. In germline, CDR1 is KGHDR, CDR2 SFDVKD. Trimming removed 2 bases from V and 8 bases from J, with 11 bases in between. The CDR3 nucleotides read TGTGCCACCAGTGATTCGAATCCTGAGGGCTACACCTTC. Amino acids: CATSDSNPEGYTF.

The V call is TRBV4-1, the J call TRBJ2-5; a possible D gene is TRBD2 (6 bases). V was trimmed by 1 base and J by 7 bases, leaving 19 bases between them. The CDR3 sequence is 16 residues long. From germline, CDR1 is MGHRA and CDR2 YSYEKL. CDR3 DNA: TGCGCCAGCAGCCAAGCAGTTGCGGGGCGTACTGGGACCCAGTACTTC. It codes for CASSQAVAGRTGTQYF.

The CDR3 protein is CASSLGTDNQPQHF. The CDR3 coding sequence is TGTGCCAGCAGCCTTGGGACAGACAATCAGCCCCAGCATTTT. V usage is TRBV5-8 and J usage is TRBJ1-5; 7 bases map to TRBD1. Germline CDR1 reads SGHTS; CDR2 reads YDEGEE. The CDR3 covers 14 residues. V lost 4 bases, J lost 3 bases, and 4 bases stayed unmatched.